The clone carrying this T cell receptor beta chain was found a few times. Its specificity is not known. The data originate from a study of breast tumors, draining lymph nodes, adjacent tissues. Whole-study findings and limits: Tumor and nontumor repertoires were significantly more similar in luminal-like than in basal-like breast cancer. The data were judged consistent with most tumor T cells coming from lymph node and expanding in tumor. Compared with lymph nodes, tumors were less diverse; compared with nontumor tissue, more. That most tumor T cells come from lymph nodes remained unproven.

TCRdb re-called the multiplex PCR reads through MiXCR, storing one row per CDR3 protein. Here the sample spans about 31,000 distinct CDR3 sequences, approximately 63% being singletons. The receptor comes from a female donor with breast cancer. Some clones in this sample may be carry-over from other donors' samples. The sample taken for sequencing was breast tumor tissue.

The CDR3 nucleotides are TGTGCCAGCAGCTTGGAGCCGGGAGCCTATAATTCACCCCTCCACTTT. Amino acids: CASSLEPGAYNSPLHF. V and J are TRBV5-5 and TRBJ1-6; no clear D. V gave up 0 bases and J gave up 2 bases, with 9 bases separating them. Germline V gene sequence: CDR1 SGHKS, CDR2 YYEKEE (reference sequence). The length of the CDR3 is 16 residues.